These 27 T cell receptor beta chains share one sample of origin, sequenced in a study of response to subunit inactivated influenza vaccine. TCRdb independently ran MiXCR on the RT-PCR reads; one entry per CDR3 protein. The table has approximately 500,000 distinct CDR3 sequences, less than 15% seen once. The sequences come from PBMCs from blood, collected 12 days after vaccination. These receptors were taken from a man aged 50 or older who received an inactivated influenza vaccine.

This clonotype was seen many times. The chain links TRBV24-1 to TRBJ2-7; 7 bases match TRBD1. The CDR3 sequence is 12 residues long. V shed 8 bases and J 8 bases; nucleotides not matched to a gene: 8. Germline V CDR1 and CDR2: KGHDR, SFDVKD. The CDR3 nucleotides read TGTGCCACCATTAGAAGGGGGCGCCAGCAGTACTTC. This translates into CATIRRGRQQYF.

This chain's CDR3 is CASSPRQRGTTDTQYF. The DNA of the CDR3 is TGTGCCAGCAGTCCCCGCCAGCGGGGCACCACAGATACGCAGTATTTT. The V gene is TRBV27, the J gene TRBJ2-3, with TRBD2 identical over 7 bases. Germline CDR1 and CDR2: MNHEY and SMNVEV (reference sequence). V shed 5 bases and J 2 bases; nucleotides not matched to a gene: 10. The CDR3 has 16 residues.

V gene TRBV7-2 combines with J gene TRBJ2-5; the D is unclear. The V end lost 5 bases, the J end lost 5 bases, and 21 bases lay between the germline ends. The CDR3 spans 16 residues. CDR1 is SGHTA, CDR2 FQGNSA, per germline. This CDR3 reads CASSVQPSIAAETQYF. In DNA form, the CDR3 reads TGTGCCAGCAGCGTACAACCGAGCATCGCTGCGGAGACCCAGTACTTC.

This clonotype showed up just a few times. The chain has TRBV10-3 and TRBJ1-5, with D possibly being TRBD1 (5 bases). V was cut by 1 base and J by 1 base, with 8 bases left in between. The CDR3 is 15 residues long. Germline values: CDR1 ENHRY, CDR2 SYGVKD. The CDR3 protein is CAISEYGGSNQPQHF. The CDR3 DNA reads as TGTGCCATCAGTGAGTACGGGGGAAGCAATCAGCCCCAGCATTTT.

The rearrangement links TRBV7-2 to TRBJ2-3; unclear D gene. V was trimmed by 0 bases and J by 1 base, leaving 11 bases between them. The CDR3 totals 16 residues. Germline assignment: CDR1 SGHTA and CDR2 FQGNSA. The CDR3 nucleotides read TGTGCCAGCAGCTTAGCGGGTCTTGGGGGCACAGATACGCAGTATTTT. It encodes CASSLAGLGGTDTQYF. The whole variable domain, filled in from reference TRBV7-2 and TRBJ2-3, reads GAGVSQSPSNKVTEKGKDVELRCDPISGHTALYWYRQSLGQGLEFLIYFQGNSAPDKSGLPSDRFSAERTGGSVSTLTIQRTQQEDSAVYLCASSLAGLGGTDTQYFGPGTRLTVL.

This clonotype occurred many times. This chain joins TRBV9 and TRBJ1-1; D is unresolved. CDR1 and CDR2 (germline): SGDLS, YYNGEE. The length of the CDR3 is 14 residues. V lost 0 bases, J lost 1 base, and 7 bases lay in between. The DNA of the CDR3 is TGTGCCAGCAGCGTAGAAGGGCAGAACACTGAAGCTTTCTTT. Its translation: CASSVEGQNTEAFF.

The chain carries TRBV24-1 and TRBJ1-2, with no clear D. Per the germline V gene, CDR1 is KGHDR and CDR2 is SFDVKD. CDR3 length: 11 amino acids. V lost 5 bases, J lost 8 bases, and 8 bases lay in between. CDR3 sequence reads: CATSGGLGYTF. Here the CDR3 DNA reads TGTGCCACCAGTGGGGGATTGGGCTACACCTTC.

In this sample, this clonotype turned up many times. The chain is built from TRBV20-1 and TRBJ2-5; 13 nucleotides line up with TRBD2. The CDR3 extends over 14 amino acids. Per the germline V gene, CDR1 is DFQATT and CDR2 is SNEGSKA (reference sequence). Unmatched junction bases numbered 5, after V lost 3 bases and J lost 7 bases. CDR3 sequence: CSARATSGGVTQYF. The DNA of the CDR3 is TGCAGTGCTAGGGCAACTAGCGGGGGGGTGACCCAGTACTTC.

The CDR3 nucleotides read TGCAGTGCTAAACAGGGTGGAGAAGCTTTCTTT. Translating gives CSAKQGGEAFF. The chain recombines TRBV20-1 with TRBJ1-1; D might be TRBD1 (6 bases). The CDR3 contains 11 residues. The V end was cut by 4 bases, the J end by 8 bases, with 11 bases between. CDR1 DFQATT and CDR2 SNEGSKA come from the germline V gene (reference sequence).

The V call is TRBV15, the J call TRBJ1-2; unclear D gene. The V end lost 1 base, the J end lost 3 bases, and 6 bases lay between the germline ends. This CDR3 has 13 residues. Germline V CDR1 and CDR2: LNHNV, YYDKDF (reference sequence). CDR3 DNA sequence: TGTGCCACCAGCAGAGGTAGGGACTATGGCTACACCTTC. Its protein product is CATSRGRDYGYTF.

The rearrangement joins TRBV4-1 to TRBJ1-4; TRBD1 might be the D (5 bases). The CDR3 contains 24 residues. Germline V CDR1 and CDR2: MGHRA, YSYEKL. Deletions cut 3 bases from V and 6 bases from J, with 41 bases between. The CDR3 protein is CASSQTRKYLGPLGTSIRHEKLFF. CDR3 nucleotide sequence: TGCGCCAGCAGCCAGACCCGGAAGTACCTGGGACCCCTCGGCACAAGCATACGGCATGAAAAACTGTTTTTT.

J is TRBJ2-3 and V is TRBV11-3; 9 bases map to TRBD2. V gave up 1 base and J gave up 6 bases; unmatched junction bases: 11. In germline, CDR1 is SGHNT, CDR2 YENEEA. This CDR3 spans 17 amino acids. The chain's CDR3 is CASSLGGPTSGGDTQYF. CDR3 coding DNA: TGTGCCAGCAGCTTAGGCGGGCCGACTAGCGGAGGGGATACGCAGTATTTT.

About this clonotype: The junction departs from germline at one end; a sequencing error may be responsible. The chain links TRBV12-3 or TRBV12-4 to TRBJ2-2, with D perhaps matching TRBD2 (6 bases). The CDR3 covers 15 residues. This CDR3 reads CASNLGLGGAGELFF. CDR3 coding DNA: TGTGCCAGCAATTTAGGCCTAGGAGGGGCCGGGGAGCTGTTTTTT.

The chain is built from TRBV11-2 and TRBJ2-7, with a weak D call TRBD2 (5 bases). CDR3 size: 11 residues. Germline V gives CDR1 SGHAT, CDR2 FQNNGV. Trimming stripped 7 bases from V and 5 bases from J, with 9 bases between. The CDR3 DNA is TGTGCCAGCACCCCCGGGGACGAGCAGTACTTC. Residues: CASTPGDEQYF.

The chain employs TRBV30 and TRBJ1-1; 7 bases are a match to TRBD1. The germline V gene has CDR1 GTSNPN and CDR2 SVGIG (reference sequence). The V and J ends lost 1 base and 3 bases, in that order; junction bases with no gene match: 2. CDR3 length: 13 amino acids. CDR3 nucleotides: TGTGCCTGGAGTGACAGGGGCGACACTGAAGCTTTCTTT. Translation gives CAWSDRGDTEAFF.

This clonotype showed up just a few times. The chain links TRBV11-2 to TRBJ2-3, with 13 bases matching TRBD2. The CDR3 runs 17 residues. Trimming took 5 bases from V and 7 from J; bases not matched to a gene: 12. The V gene's germline CDR1 is SGHAT and CDR2 FQNNGV. In DNA, the CDR3 is TGTGCCAGCAGCGGTAGAACTAGCGGGGGGGCTGGAAATACGCAGTATTTT. It is translated as CASSGRTSGGAGNTQYF.

This clonotype was seen a few times. The chain recombines TRBV4-3 with TRBJ2-2, with D unclear. V was trimmed by 0 bases and J by 2 bases, leaving 16 bases between them. The CDR3 runs 18 residues. The germline V gene encodes CDR1 LGHNA and CDR2 YSLEER. The CDR3 region is CASSQDRPHHSNTGELFF. CDR3 DNA sequence: TGCGCCAGCAGCCAAGATAGGCCACATCACTCTAACACCGGGGAGCTGTTTTTT.

This clonotype was recorded a few times. This chain connects TRBV7-2 to TRBJ2-7, with 10 nucleotides matching TRBD1. V dropped 3 bases and J dropped 5; count of bases not matched to a gene: 7. Germline V CDR1 and CDR2: SGHTA, FQGNSA. CDR3 length: 15 amino acids. The CDR3 loop reads CASSFGTGALNEQYF. DNA for the CDR3: TGTGCCAGCAGCTTCGGGACAGGGGCGCTTAACGAGCAGTACTTC.

This clonotype was found a few times. The chain links TRBV6-4 to TRBJ2-1, with 8 positions matching TRBD1. Germline V gene data show CDR1 as MRHNA and CDR2 as SNTAGT. V gave up 6 bases and J gave up 4 bases; unmatched junction bases: 8. The CDR3 totals 15 residues. In DNA form, the CDR3 reads TGTGCCAGCAGCTCCCAGGGGGCAACATACAATGAGCAGTTCTTC. Encoded protein: CASSSQGATYNEQFF.

This clonotype was counted only a few times. The CDR3 region has the DNA TGTGCCAGCTCACCAAATCTAGACTCCTACGAGCAGTACTTC. This gives the protein CASSPNLDSYEQYF. The chain is built from TRBV18 and TRBJ2-7; D is unresolved. CDR3 length: 14 residues. V gave up 2 bases and J gave up 0 bases, with 8 bases separating them. Looked up from germline, CDR1 is KGHSH and CDR2 is LQKENI.

This clonotype was picked up a small number of times. This chain joins TRBV12-3 or TRBV12-4 and TRBJ1-1; D is uncertain. The CDR3 length is 12 residues. Trimming stripped 6 bases from V and 7 bases from J, with 12 bases between. CDR3: CASSVMVVEAFF. The CDR3 DNA reads TGTGCCAGCAGCGTAATGGTGGTTGAAGCTTTCTTT.

This clonotype has a handful of counts. The CDR3 here is CSARPGTGDYEQYF. The CDR3 bases are TGCAGTGCTAGGCCGGGGACAGGGGACTACGAGCAGTACTTC. This chain joins TRBV20-1 and TRBJ2-7; 10 bases agree with TRBD1. V gave up 3 bases and J gave up 3 bases; unmatched junction bases: 5. Per germline, CDR1 DFQATT and CDR2 SNEGSKA (reference sequence). The CDR3 covers 14 residues.

This chain uses TRBV12-3 or TRBV12-4 with TRBJ2-7, with D unresolved. The V end was cut by 5 bases, the J end by 2 bases, with 10 bases between. The CDR3 contains 13 residues. The CDR3 reads CASSRSSTYEQYF. In nucleotides, the CDR3 is TGTGCCAGCAGTCGCTCCAGTACCTACGAGCAGTACTTC.

This clonotype has ten or more counts. The gene calls are TRBV24-1 and TRBJ2-1; 8 bases align to TRBD1. The CDR3 extends over 15 amino acids. Germline V gives CDR1 KGHDR, CDR2 SFDVKD. V gave up 5 bases and J gave up 3 bases; unmatched junction bases: 5. Here the CDR3 DNA reads TGTGCCACCAGTGCCCCCGGGACAGGCTACAATGAGCAGTTCTTC. It is translated as CATSAPGTGYNEQFF.

This clonotype was counted ten times or more. This sequence joins TRBV5-1 and TRBJ2-3, with a possible D match to TRBD2 (6 bases). This CDR3 has 16 residues. The V gene's germline CDR1 is SGHRS and CDR2 YFSETQ. V was cut by 3 bases and J by 2 bases, with 16 bases left in between. The CDR3 loop reads CASSSESGEATDTQYF. CDR3 nucleotides: TGCGCCAGCAGCTCAGAGTCGGGGGAAGCCACAGATACGCAGTATTTT.

V usage is TRBV6-2 or TRBV6-3 and J usage is TRBJ2-3; perhaps D is TRBD1 or TRBD2 (5 bases each). The CDR3 extends over 17 amino acids. The germline V gene encodes CDR1 MNHEY and CDR2 SVGEGT. V was trimmed by 0 bases and J by 1 base, leaving 14 bases between them. The CDR3 bases are TGTGCCAGCAGTTACTCCACACGGGGCGGTGGCACAGATACGCAGTATTTT. Translating it yields CASSYSTRGGGTDTQYF.

This clonotype has more than one count but fewer than ten. This sequence joins TRBV20-1 and TRBJ1-2, with a tentative D call TRBD1 (5 bases). This CDR3 region has 16 residues. In germline, CDR1 is DFQATT, CDR2 SNEGSKA (reference sequence). V lost 3 bases and J 4 bases, leaving 21 bases between the germline ends. Here the CDR3 reads CSASGGSAVVGYGYTF. The CDR3 DNA follows: TGCAGTGCTAGCGGGGGGAGCGCCGTTGTAGGCTATGGCTACACCTTC.